This TCR beta chain originates from a study of blood T cell repertoires in COVID-19. For recovered donors of Cohort 3, there were two negative PCRs, clearance, or symptom resolution. Trimming at V came to 6 bases and at J to 3 bases, leaving 7 bases not matched to a gene. There are 15 residues in the CDR3. Per germline, CDR1 MDHEN and CDR2 SYDVKM. Clones were sequenced by immunoSEQ multiplex PCR, and TCRdb holds only the in-frame ones, with some missing. The sample holds 180,000 or so clones, approximately 88% seen once. The genes are TRBV28 and TRBJ1-4; TRBD1 agrees at 7 bases. Sequenced sample: PBMCs or T cells enriched from blood (not recorded which). The TCR comes from a woman aged 60 to 75 who had recovered from COVID-19. The CDR3 sequence: CASSFQGVANEKLFF. DNA of the CDR3: TGTGCCAGCAGCTTCCAGGGGGTAGCTAATGAAAAACTGTTTTTT.